A selection of T cell receptor beta chains follows, all from one sample in a study of T cell repertoires in cytomegalovirus infection. MiXCR, applied by TCRdb to the reads, yields one record per CDR3 protein. The sample contains hundreds of thousands of distinct CDR3 sequences, 30% to 35% of which appear only once. Antigen specificity for these receptors is unknown. The sample consisted of cultured PBMCs, taken from culture after CMV antigen stimulation. The receptors were sampled from a human donor in good health (CMV status not recorded). Some clones in this sample may be carry-over from other donors' samples. Both conserved end residues are trimmed from each CDR3. Where a row states a size, it is once, few, many or the class of an expanded clone; other rows omit it.

CDR3 protein: ASRSEGGNEQF
V gene: TRBV7-2
clone size: few
J gene: TRBJ2-1

CDR3 protein: ASSELNGSPLH
V gene: TRBV6-1
clone size: .
J gene: TRBJ1-6

CDR3 protein: ASSSTRSPTGEQY
V gene: TRBV27
clone size: .
J gene: TRBJ2-7

CDR3 protein: ASRTGEGAEAF
V gene: TRBV4-3
clone size: few
J gene: TRBJ1-1

CDR3 protein: ASSSGGGVTEAF
V gene: TRBV6-6
clone size: .
J gene: TRBJ1-1

CDR3 protein: ASSFGQPLGYT
V gene: TRBV7-8
clone size: many
J gene: TRBJ1-2

CDR3 protein: ASSTARDSQETQY
V gene: TRBV12-3/TRBV12-4
clone size: .
J gene: TRBJ2-5

CDR3 protein: SVGESHQETQY
V gene: TRBV29-1
clone size: once
J gene: TRBJ2-5

CDR3 protein: ASSPQGNTGELF
V gene: TRBV11-2
clone size: few
J gene: TRBJ2-2

CDR3 protein: ASSLTFGRDMLSNQPQH
V gene: TRBV7-6
clone size: .
J gene: TRBJ1-5

CDR3 protein: ASRPGGRSSYEQY
V gene: TRBV19
clone size: few
J gene: TRBJ2-7

CDR3 protein: ASSSTWGYNSPLH
V gene: TRBV27
clone size: .
J gene: TRBJ1-6

CDR3 protein: ASSFSSEAF
V gene: TRBV7-2
clone size: medium-sized
J gene: TRBJ1-1